These 5 T cell receptor beta chains were all obtained from the same sample, sequenced in a study of cytomegalovirus exposure and HLA in healthy donors. PCR was performed using 60 Vbeta and 13 Jbeta primers. Some clones are missing from TCRdb's copy, which holds only in-frame ones; the method was immunoSEQ multiplex PCR. The sample shows roughly 160,000 clones, over 60% of them seen only once. The sequenced material came from PBMCs. These receptors originate from a woman in her 30s in good health and CMV-seronegative.

The V call is TRBV28, the J call TRBJ1-4; TRBD1 is a possible D gene (6 bases). CDR3 length equals 15 residues. CDR1 MDHEN and CDR2 SYDVKM come from the germline V gene. V lost 4 bases, J lost 10 bases, and 19 bases lay in between. The CDR3 coding sequence is TGTGCCAGCAGTTCTCCAGGGGCCATGGATGGAAAACTGTTTTTT. Residues: CASSSPGAMDGKLFF.

V gene TRBV28 combines with J gene TRBJ1-5, with a weak D call TRBD1 (5 bases). Germline V gene data show CDR1 as MDHEN and CDR2 as SYDVKM. Trimming pared 7 bases from V and 0 bases from J, leaving 13 bases between. CDR3 length equals 15 residues. CDR3 DNA sequence: TGTGCCAGCACCCCTACAGGAAATAGCAATCAGCCCCAGCATTTT. As protein: CASTPTGNSNQPQHF.

The V gene is TRBV19, the J gene TRBJ2-5; 9 nucleotides align to TRBD2. Germline-derived CDR1 and CDR2 are LNHDA and SQIVND (reference sequence). The V segment lost 5 bases and the J segment 8 bases; nucleotides outside the gene matches: 12. The CDR3 totals 15 residues. For the CDR3, the DNA is TGTGCCAGTAGTGGGAGCGGGGGGTATAAGAGAACCCAGTACTTC. This translates into CASSGSGGYKRTQYF.

The gene calls are TRBV4-3 and TRBJ2-5; TRBD2 matches at 7 bases. The CDR3 has 15 residues. Looked up from germline, CDR1 is LGHNA and CDR2 is YSLEER. V lost 1 base, J lost 2 bases, and 4 bases stayed unmatched. The CDR3 region has the DNA TGCGCCAGCAGCCAAGCTCCTAGCGGACAAGAGACCCAGTACTTC. As protein: CASSQAPSGQETQYF.

The chain couples TRBV29-1 to TRBJ1-1, with TRBD1 matching over 9 bases. The CDR3 runs 16 residues. Germline values: CDR1 SQVTM, CDR2 ANQGSEA. J lost 5 bases, V lost 4 bases, and 14 bases had no gene match. CDR3 sequence (DNA): TGCAGCGTTGCTCATTGGGGGGACAGGGCTGGTACTGAAGCTTTCTTT. It codes for CSVAHWGDRAGTEAFF.